This T cell receptor beta chain was observed in a study of graft-versus-host responses after intestinal transplantation. Turning to the study itself: After anti-thymocyte globulin induction, recipients took tacrolimus and steroids for approximately three years. Whole-study results and caveats: Early post-transplant HvG declines showed an association with peak circulating GvH clone levels. Detected in recipient marrow were GvH clones, some of which were first observed in ileum or blood.

The method was immunoSEQ multiplex PCR; TCRdb's version includes in-frame clones alone and lacks a portion of them. The sample holds around 89,000 clones; about nine tenths are singletons and the top ten take roughly 0.44%. Comments on this clone: As yet, its antigen is unknown.

Here the sequenced sample was unstimulated CD8+ T cells sorted from spleen or lymph node cells, taken before transplant. The sequence was obtained from a human donor who was the organ donor for an intestinal transplant.

This chain's CDR3 is CASSPSGAGYTEAFF. CDR3 bases: TGCGCCAGCAGCCCATCAGGGGCTGGGTACACTGAAGCTTTCTTT. This rearrangement joins TRBV4-1 to TRBJ1-1; a possible D gene is TRBD1 (6 bases). V was shortened by 4 bases and J by 3 bases, with 15 bases between the two germline ends. Germline V gene data show CDR1 as MGHRA and CDR2 as YSYEKL. The CDR3 has 15 residues.